A single T cell receptor beta chain is shown here with its context. This entry comes from a study of blood T cell repertoires in COVID-19. Study-level information: The United States, Italy and Spain provided the acute and convalescent COVID-19 samples. PBMCs, B-cell-depleted T cells, or T cells were the source of the cDNA or gDNA that made up the material.

In the source study's methods: By means of reference gene primer amplification, nucleated cell counts were estimated. This table comes from immunoSEQ multiplex PCR, and its TCRdb copy is limited to in-frame clones, with some not included. The D gene and trimming were derived from the DNA, and the V and J assignments and clone size from that table. The table includes some 140,000 clones, nearly 80% detected once. Germline V lookup: CDR1 SEHNR, CDR2 FQNEAQ (reference sequence). CDR3 length: 15 amino acids. V was pared by 5 bases and J by 5 bases, with 19 bases between. The chain carries TRBV7-9 and TRBJ2-7; tentatively, D is TRBD1 (6 bases). Sequenced input: peripheral blood. The source of this sequence is a man of 80 years or more with acute or convalescent COVID-19. The CDR3 reads CASSPRIGRGNEQYF. The CDR3 DNA follows: TGTGCCAGCAGCCCGAGGATAGGCAGGGGAAACGAGCAGTACTTC.